This T cell receptor beta chain is drawn from a study of T cells after posttransplantation cyclophosphamide (dated by TCRdb to 2016 to 2017). Regarding the research as a whole: Using TRB sequencing, the study followed how the T cell repertoire rebuilt after myeloablative bone marrow transplantation with posttransplantation cyclophosphamide given as GVHD prophylaxis. Because TRA and TRB clonality correlated tightly in 9 samples, later TCR analyses were limited to TRB. Public TRB sequences were queried against a database of over 3,500 sequences associated with responses to pathogens, tumor antigens, self-antigens and alloantigens. Samples from roughly 35 PTCy-treated patients, along with samples from some 16 of their related bone marrow donors, underwent antigen receptor sequencing. Blood from every one of the 34 PTCy patients who had 1-year posttransplant specimens underwent TRB sequencing. In 3 patients, TRB sequencing was also performed on up to roughly 3 more blood samples taken 2 to 5.2 years after transplant, and in 4 patients, pretransplant blood was also TRB-sequenced.

In light of the paper, this sample's time point label describes: posttransplant day relative to BM transplant. The control group consisted of 11 patients who received myeloablative marrow transplants with methotrexate plus a calcineurin inhibitor and who were sampled 1 year after transplant. Peripheral blood and bone marrow mononuclear cells were isolated by Ficoll-Hypaque density centrifugation and were cryopreserved. What the study reported, not specific to this receptor: The TRB repertoires of T cells infiltrating skin or the GI tract showed only limited overlap with the TRB repertoires found in blood. Across 45 patients, recipient CMV seropositivity and CMV reactivation were highly associated with TRB clonality; PTCy diversity was similar to CNI/methotrexate controls. At 1-2 months, donor-recipient similarity was low but rose over the first year, and the later blood repertoires were often dominated by donor CD8+ memory clones.

Looking up the germline V gene yields CDR1 MDHEN and CDR2 SYDVKM. V ends up 3 bases short and J 6 bases short, with an unmatched junction base count of 5. From the cysteine through the phenylalanine, the CDR3 covers 14 amino acids. Here the CDR3 DNA is all that survives: 42 bases in frame from base 1. In the case of this clone: The target of this receptor is not known. No clone much larger than this one lies a single base away; base qualities are absent.

TRB sequencing was run on genomic DNA with either the immunoSEQ assay at survey resolution or the hsTCRB kit. From the authors' description of their analysis: The immunoSEQ software was used for initial read processing, and the LymphoSeq R package was used for repertoire analyses. Clonality was computed as 1 minus normalized Shannon entropy; Gini coefficient was also calculated for each TRB dataset. Phenotypes of unsorted samples were inferred by mapping TRB sequences from sorted subsets of the recipient or donor onto unsorted samples of the same recipient. In its TCRdb copy, this immuneACCESS table keeps in-frame sequences only and misses some clones. Where compared with another copy, unresolved V genes explain less than half of these, and the others have no known cause. Clonal size and the V and J genes are those of that table, whereas D and trimming came from the DNA. The sample profile shows 9,500 to 10,000 clones; around nine tenths of them were found once. The top ten clonotypes cover 26% of the sample.

This sequence was found in a male patient aged 25-45 years who received an allogeneic stem cell transplant from an unrelated donor, was CMV-positive, and had no GVHD. After a transplant, some T cells may have been passed on by the graft donor. This receptor chain uses TRBV28 and TRBJ2-7, with TRBD1 identical over 10 junction bases. The material was PBMCs, obtained after an allogeneic stem cell transplant with a calcineurin inhibitor and methotrexate. CDR3 loop: CASSFGGQGSEQYF. In nucleotides, the sequence is TGTGCCAGCAGTTTCGGGGGACAGGGGAGCGAGCAGTACTTC.